These T cell receptor beta chains were read from a single sample in a study of PD-L1 blockade in urothelial cancer. The repertoire was sequenced with immunoSEQ multiplex PCR; TCRdb's copy has only in-frame clones and lacks some. The sample comprises tens of thousands of clones, about 80% of which are singletons, and approximately 1.3% rests with the top ten. Sequencing was performed on PBMCs, taken around atezolizumab (anti-PD-L1) treatment. These receptors were obtained from a man between 50 and 59 years old with urothelial cancer. Both conserved end residues are part of each CDR3. The D gene is left open where the match is weak. Expanded clones are given a class, and other clones once, few, many or no size at all.

V: TRBV29-1
size: -
D: -
J: TRBJ1-4
DNA: TGCAGCGTCCAGGGGTCGCATTGGGGGAATGAAAAACTGTTTTTT
CDR3: CSVQGSHWGNEKLFF

V: TRBV5-4
size: -
D: TRBD2
J: TRBJ2-3
DNA: TGTGCCAGCAGCTCCTGGACTAGCGGGGCCGCAGATACGCAGTATTTT
CDR3: CASSSWTSGAADTQYF

V: TRBV9
size: -
D: -
J: TRBJ2-1
DNA: TGTGCCAGCAGCGAGGATAAGCGGGTGTCCGCCAATGAGCAGTTCTTC
CDR3: CASSEDKRVSANEQFF

V: TRBV9
size: few
D: -
J: TRBJ1-1
DNA: TGTGCCAGCAGCTTTAGCGGAGGTGAAGCTTTCTTT
CDR3: CASSFSGGEAFF

V: TRBV7-9
size: -
D: -
J: TRBJ1-1
DNA: TGTGCCAGCAGCTTGCTTGGGGAGGTGAACACTGAAGCTTTCTTT
CDR3: CASSLLGEVNTEAFF

V: TRBV4-1
size: -
D: -
J: TRBJ2-2
DNA: TGCGCCAGCAGCCAATGGGGAGGGGGGGCCACCGGGGAGCTGTTTTTT
CDR3: CASSQWGGGATGELFF

V: TRBV18
size: -
D: TRBD1
J: TRBJ2-5
DNA: TGTGCCAGCTCACCGCTGGGGACAGAAGAGACCCAGTACTTC
CDR3: CASSPLGTEETQYF

V: TRBV7-8
size: many
D: TRBD1
J: TRBJ2-7
DNA: TGTGCCAGCAGCTTAGTCGGTGTGGGGGGACAGGTCTACGAGCAGTACTTC
CDR3: CASSLVGVGGQVYEQYF

V: TRBV19
size: few
D: -
J: TRBJ1-5
DNA: TGTGCCAGTAGTATCCGTACCGGGACACCTAATCAGCCCCAGCATTTT
CDR3: CASSIRTGTPNQPQHF

V: TRBV19
size: -
D: -
J: TRBJ1-5
DNA: TGTGCCAGTAGTATCTATCCCCGAAGCGGTATCAGCTGGGGTCAGCCCCAGCATTTT
CDR3: CASSIYPRSGISWGQPQHF

V: TRBV6-6
size: -
D: TRBD1
J: TRBJ1-3
DNA: TGTGCCAGCAGTTACGGGGACAGGAGCTCTGGAAACACCATATATTTT
CDR3: CASSYGDRSSGNTIYF

V: TRBV4-3
size: -
D: -
J: TRBJ2-2
DNA: TGCGCCAGCAGCCACAACGTCCAGGGGTCTGTGGAGCTGTTTTTT
CDR3: CASSHNVQGSVELFF

V: TRBV5-1
size: -
D: TRBD2
J: TRBJ2-3
DNA: TGCGCCAGCAGCTTGGATGCTAGCGGGGGCCCCATATGGTATTTT
CDR3: CASSLDASGGPIWYF

V: TRBV7-9
size: -
D: -
J: TRBJ1-2
DNA: TGTGCCAGCAACCCTAGCACCGGCTACACCTTC
CDR3: CASNPSTGYTF

V: TRBV18
size: -
D: TRBD1
J: TRBJ1-2
DNA: TGTGCCAGCTCACCACCGGTTCCAGGGGGTTCTATCTATGGCTACACCTTC
CDR3: CASSPPVPGGSIYGYTF

V: TRBV4-2
size: -
D: TRBD2
J: TRBJ2-3
DNA: TGTGCCAGCAGCCAAGCCGGGGGGGAGAGCACAGATACGCAGTATTTT
CDR3: CASSQAGGESTDTQYF

V: TRBV27
size: -
D: TRBD1
J: TRBJ2-2
DNA: TGTGCCACCCGGACAGGGCTCCTAACCGGGGAGCTGTTTTTT
CDR3: CATRTGLLTGELFF

V: TRBV27
size: once
D: -
J: TRBJ2-5
DNA: TGTGCCAGCAGTTTGAACAGGGCTGAGACCCAGTACTTC
CDR3: CASSLNRAETQYF

V: TRBV5-6
size: -
D: TRBD1
J: TRBJ1-1
DNA: TGTGCCAGCAGCTTGTTCGGGACAGGGGATTCTGAAGCTTTCTTT
CDR3: CASSLFGTGDSEAFF

V: TRBV7-7
size: -
D: -
J: TRBJ2-5
DNA: TGTGCTAGCAGCTTTTTTGCCGGGGAGACCCAGTACTTC
CDR3: CASSFFAGETQYF

V: TRBV10-1
size: few
D: -
J: TRBJ2-7
DNA: TGCGCCAGCAGTGAAAAACACTCCTACGAGCAGTACTTC
CDR3: CASSEKHSYEQYF